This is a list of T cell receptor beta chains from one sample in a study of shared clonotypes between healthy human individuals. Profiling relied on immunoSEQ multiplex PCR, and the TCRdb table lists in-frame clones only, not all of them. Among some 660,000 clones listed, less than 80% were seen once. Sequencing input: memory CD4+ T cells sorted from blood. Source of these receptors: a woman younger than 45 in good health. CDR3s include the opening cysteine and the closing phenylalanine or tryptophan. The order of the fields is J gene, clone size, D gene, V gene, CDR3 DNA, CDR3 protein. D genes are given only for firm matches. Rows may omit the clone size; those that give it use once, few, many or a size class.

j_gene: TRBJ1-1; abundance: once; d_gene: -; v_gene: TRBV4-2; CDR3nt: TGTGCCAGCAGCCTAGGGGTAGGACGGGACCAGGGGAGCACTGAAGCTTTCTTT; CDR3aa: CASSLGVGRDQGSTEAFF
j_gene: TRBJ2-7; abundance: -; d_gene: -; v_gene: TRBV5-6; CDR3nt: TGTGCCAGCAGCTTGGTGGGAGAGGCTTACGAGCAGTACTTC; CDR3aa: CASSLVGEAYEQYF
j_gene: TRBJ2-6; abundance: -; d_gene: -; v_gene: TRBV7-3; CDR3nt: TGTGCCAGCAGCTTAGAGGGGCTTGGGGCCAACGTCCTGACTTTC; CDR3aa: CASSLEGLGANVLTF
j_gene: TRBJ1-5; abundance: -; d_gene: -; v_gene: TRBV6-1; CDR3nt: TGTGCCAGCAGTGAAGGCCCCTTAGTTGGACGGGCAAATCAGCCCCAGCATTTT; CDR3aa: CASSEGPLVGRANQPQHF
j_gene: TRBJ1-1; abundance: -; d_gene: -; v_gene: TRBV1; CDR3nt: TGCACCAGCAGCCCCCGGGACCGGGACAGGGTAGATGACACTGAAGCTTTCTTT; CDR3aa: CTSSPRDRDRVDDTEAFF
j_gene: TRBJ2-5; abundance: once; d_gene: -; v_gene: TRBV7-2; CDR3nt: TGTGCCAGCAGCTATTCACGAACTCAAGAGACCCAGTACTTC; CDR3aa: CASSYSRTQETQYF
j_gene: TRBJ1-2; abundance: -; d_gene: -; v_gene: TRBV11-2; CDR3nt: TGTGCCAGCAGCCGGGCGTCGGAGGCGAGAGGCTACACCTTC; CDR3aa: CASSRASEARGYTF
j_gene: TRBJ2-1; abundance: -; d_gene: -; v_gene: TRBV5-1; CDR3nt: TGCGCCAGCAGCTTCTTGGCAGGGGATAATGAGCAGTTCTTC; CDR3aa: CASSFLAGDNEQFF
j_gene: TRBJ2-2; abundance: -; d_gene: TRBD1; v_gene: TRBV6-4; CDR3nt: TGTGCCAGCAGCCCCACGGCGGGGACAGGGCACACCGGGGAGCTGTTTTTT; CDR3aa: CASSPTAGTGHTGELFF
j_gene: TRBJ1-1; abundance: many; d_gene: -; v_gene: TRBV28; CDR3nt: TGTGCCAGCACCCAACTCGGGAGGGCCCACGAAGCTTTCTTT; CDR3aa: CASTQLGRAHEAFF
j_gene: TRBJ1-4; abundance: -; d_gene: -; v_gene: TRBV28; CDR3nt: TGTGCCAGCAGTAGCACAGGAGGTATAGCAACTAATGAAAAACTGTTTTTT; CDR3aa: CASSSTGGIATNEKLFF
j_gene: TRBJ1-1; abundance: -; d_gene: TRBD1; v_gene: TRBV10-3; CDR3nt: TGTGCCATCAGTGAGTCGGGACAGCTAAACACTGAAGCTTTCTTT; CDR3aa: CAISESGQLNTEAFF
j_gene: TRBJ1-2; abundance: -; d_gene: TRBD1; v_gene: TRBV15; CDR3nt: TGTGCCACCAGGAAAGGACAGGGGGGCTATGGCTACACCTTC; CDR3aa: CATRKGQGGYGYTF
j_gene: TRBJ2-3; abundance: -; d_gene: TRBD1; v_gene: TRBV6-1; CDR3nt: TGTGCCAGCAGCCGGGACAGGGACAGGGATACGCAGTATTTT; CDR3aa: CASSRDRDRDTQYF